This T cell receptor beta chain was recorded in a study of blood T cell repertoires in COVID-19. The CDR3 is 15 residues long. Germline values: CDR1 SNHLY, CDR2 FYNNEI. V was cut by 6 bases and J by 0 bases, with 13 bases left in between. As processed by the authors: Estimated nucleated cell counts came from reference gene primer amplification. TCRdb's copy holds only in-frame clones and misses some; the assay was immunoSEQ multiplex PCR. From that table come the V and J calls and clone size; the DNA was used to work out D and trimming. The table has more than 200,000 clones, 80% to 85% seen once; the top ten hold 4.4%. This clone was found once.

The sequence came from a man aged 50-59 years with active or convalescent COVID-19. The chain joins TRBV2 to TRBJ2-3; D is perhaps TRBD1 (5 bases). Sequenced sample: peripheral blood. The CDR3 region is CASRLRQFSTDTQYF. The CDR3 DNA is TGTGCCAGCAGGCTTAGACAGTTTAGCACAGATACGCAGTATTTT.